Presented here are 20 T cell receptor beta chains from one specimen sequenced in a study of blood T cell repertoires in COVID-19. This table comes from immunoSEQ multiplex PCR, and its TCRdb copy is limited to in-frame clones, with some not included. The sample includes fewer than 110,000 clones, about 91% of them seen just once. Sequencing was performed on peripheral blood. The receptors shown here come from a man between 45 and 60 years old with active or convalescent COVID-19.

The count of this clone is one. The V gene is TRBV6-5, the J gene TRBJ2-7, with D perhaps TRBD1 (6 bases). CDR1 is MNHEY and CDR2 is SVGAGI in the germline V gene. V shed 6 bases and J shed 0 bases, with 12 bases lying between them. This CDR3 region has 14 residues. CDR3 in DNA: TGTGCCAGCAGACACAGGGAGAGCTCCTACGAGCAGTACTTC. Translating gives CASRHRESSYEQYF.

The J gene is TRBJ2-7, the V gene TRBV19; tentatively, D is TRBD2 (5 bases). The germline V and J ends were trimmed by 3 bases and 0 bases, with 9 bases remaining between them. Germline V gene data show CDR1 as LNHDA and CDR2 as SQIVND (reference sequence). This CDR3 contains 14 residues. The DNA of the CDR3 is TGTGCCAGTAGTATCGGAGGAGCCTCCTACGAGCAGTACTTC. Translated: CASSIGGASYEQYF.

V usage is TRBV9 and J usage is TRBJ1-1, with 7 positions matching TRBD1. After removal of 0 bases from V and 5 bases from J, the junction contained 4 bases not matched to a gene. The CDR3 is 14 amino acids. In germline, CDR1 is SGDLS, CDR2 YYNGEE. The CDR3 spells CASSVGTGMTEAFF. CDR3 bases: TGTGCCAGCAGCGTAGGGACAGGAATGACTGAAGCTTTCTTT.

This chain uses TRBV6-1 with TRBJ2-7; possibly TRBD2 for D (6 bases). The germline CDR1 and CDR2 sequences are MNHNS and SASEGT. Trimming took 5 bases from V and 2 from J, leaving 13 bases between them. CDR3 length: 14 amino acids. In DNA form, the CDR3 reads TGTGCCAGCAGTAATCTCGGGAGTACCTACGAGCAGTACTTC. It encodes CASSNLGSTYEQYF.

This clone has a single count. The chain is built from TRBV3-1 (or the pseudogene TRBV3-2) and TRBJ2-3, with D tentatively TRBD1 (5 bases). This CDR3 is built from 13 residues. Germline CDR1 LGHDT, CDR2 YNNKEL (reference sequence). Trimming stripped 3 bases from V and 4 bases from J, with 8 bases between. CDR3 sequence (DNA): TGTGCCAGCAGCCACTCAGGGTCAGATACGCAGTATTTT. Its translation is CASSHSGSDTQYF.

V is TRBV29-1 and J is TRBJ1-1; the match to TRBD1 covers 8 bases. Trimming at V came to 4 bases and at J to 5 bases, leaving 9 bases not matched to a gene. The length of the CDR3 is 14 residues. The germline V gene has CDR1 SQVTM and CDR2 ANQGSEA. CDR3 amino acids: CSVGAGGGGTEAFF. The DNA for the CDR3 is TGCAGCGTTGGTGCAGGGGGCGGTGGGACTGAAGCTTTCTTT.

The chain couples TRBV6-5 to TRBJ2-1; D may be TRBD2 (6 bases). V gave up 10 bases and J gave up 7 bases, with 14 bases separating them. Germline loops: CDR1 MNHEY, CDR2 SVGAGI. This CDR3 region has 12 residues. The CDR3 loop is CATSLSGNEQFF. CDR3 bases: TGTGCCACATCCCTTAGCGGAAATGAGCAGTTCTTC.

CDR3 region: CAISRLAGGLLDSYNEQFF. In nucleotides, the CDR3 is TGTGCCATCAGTAGGCTAGCGGGAGGTCTTTTAGATTCCTACAATGAGCAGTTCTTC. The rearrangement uses TRBV10-3 and TRBJ2-1; 11 nucleotides agree with TRBD2. Germline V lookup: CDR1 ENHRY, CDR2 SYGVKD. The length of the CDR3 is 19 residues. V dropped 5 bases and J dropped 1; count of bases not matched to a gene: 13.

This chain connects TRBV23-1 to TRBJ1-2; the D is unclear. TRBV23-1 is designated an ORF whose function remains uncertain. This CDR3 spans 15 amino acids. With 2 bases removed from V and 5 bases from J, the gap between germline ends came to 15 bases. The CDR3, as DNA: TGCGCCAGCAGTCAAGTTTGCGCCAGAGGATATGGCTACACCTTC. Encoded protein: CASSQVCARGYGYTF.

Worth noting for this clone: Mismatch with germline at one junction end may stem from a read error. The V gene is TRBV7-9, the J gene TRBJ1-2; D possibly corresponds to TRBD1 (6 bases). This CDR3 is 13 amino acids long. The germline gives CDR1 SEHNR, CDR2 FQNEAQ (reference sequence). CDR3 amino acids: CASSLETGQKRNF. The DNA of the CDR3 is TGTGCCAGCAGCTTAGAAACCGGACAGAAAAGGAACTTC.

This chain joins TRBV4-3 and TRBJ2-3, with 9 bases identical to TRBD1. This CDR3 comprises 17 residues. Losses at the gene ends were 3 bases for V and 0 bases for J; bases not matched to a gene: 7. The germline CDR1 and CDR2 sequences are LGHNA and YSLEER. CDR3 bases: TGCGCCAGCAGCCAGGGTAGGGGGACAGGGAGCACAGATACGCAGTATTTT. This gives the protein CASSQGRGTGSTDTQYF.

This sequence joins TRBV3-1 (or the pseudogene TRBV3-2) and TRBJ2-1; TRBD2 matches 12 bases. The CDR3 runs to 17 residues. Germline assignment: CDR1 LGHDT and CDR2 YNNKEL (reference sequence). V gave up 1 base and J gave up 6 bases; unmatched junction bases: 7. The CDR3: CASSQVIWTSGANEQFF. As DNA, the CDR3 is TGTGCCAGCAGCCAAGTCATTTGGACTAGCGGGGCCAATGAGCAGTTCTTC.

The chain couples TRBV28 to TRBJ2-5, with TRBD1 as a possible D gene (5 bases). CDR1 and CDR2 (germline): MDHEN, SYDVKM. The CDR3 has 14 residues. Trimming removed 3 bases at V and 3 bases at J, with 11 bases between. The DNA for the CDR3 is TGTGCCAGCAGTTTGGCAGGGTTCGAAGAGACCCAGTACTTC. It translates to CASSLAGFEETQYF.

The CDR3 loop is CASTSGAGETGEQFF. The CDR3 DNA reads TGTGCCAGCACTTCTGGGGCGGGAGAAACCGGTGAGCAGTTCTTC. This chain joins TRBV7-9 and TRBJ2-1, with 7 positions matching TRBD2. Germline values: CDR1 SEHNR, CDR2 FQNEAQ (reference sequence). J was trimmed by 9 bases and V by 7 bases; bases with no gene match: 15. This CDR3 spans 15 amino acids.

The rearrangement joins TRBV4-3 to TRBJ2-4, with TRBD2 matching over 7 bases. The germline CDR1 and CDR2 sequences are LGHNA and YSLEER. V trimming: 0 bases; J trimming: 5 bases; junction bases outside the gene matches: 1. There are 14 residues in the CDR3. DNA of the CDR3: TGCGCCAGCAGCCAAGAGGCGGGAGAAAACATTCAGTACTTC. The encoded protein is CASSQEAGENIQYF.

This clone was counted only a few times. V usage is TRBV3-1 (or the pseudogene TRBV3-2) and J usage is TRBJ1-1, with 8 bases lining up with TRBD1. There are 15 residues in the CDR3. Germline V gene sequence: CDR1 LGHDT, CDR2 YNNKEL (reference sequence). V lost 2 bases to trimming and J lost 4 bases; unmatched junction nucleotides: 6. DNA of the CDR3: TGTGCCAGCAGCCAACTACGGACAGGGACCACTGAAGCTTTCTTT. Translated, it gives CASSQLRTGTTEAFF.

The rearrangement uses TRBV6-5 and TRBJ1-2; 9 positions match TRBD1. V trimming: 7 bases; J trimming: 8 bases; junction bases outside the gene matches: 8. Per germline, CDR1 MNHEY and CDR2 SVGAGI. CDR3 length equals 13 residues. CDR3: CASTGQGKWGYTF. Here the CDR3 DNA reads TGTGCCAGCACGGGACAGGGCAAGTGGGGCTACACCTTC.

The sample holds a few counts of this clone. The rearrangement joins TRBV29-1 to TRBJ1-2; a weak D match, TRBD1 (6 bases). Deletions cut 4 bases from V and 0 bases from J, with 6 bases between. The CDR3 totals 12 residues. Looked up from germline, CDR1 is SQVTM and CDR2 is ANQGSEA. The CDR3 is CSVGTANYGYTF. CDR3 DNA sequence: TGCAGCGTTGGGACAGCTAACTATGGCTACACCTTC.

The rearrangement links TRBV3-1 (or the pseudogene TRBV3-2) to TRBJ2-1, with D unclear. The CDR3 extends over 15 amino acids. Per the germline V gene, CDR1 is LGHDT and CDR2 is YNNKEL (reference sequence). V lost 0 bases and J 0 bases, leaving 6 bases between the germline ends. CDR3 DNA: TGTGCCAGCAGCCAAGATCCCCGCTCCTACAATGAGCAGTTCTTC. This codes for CASSQDPRSYNEQFF.

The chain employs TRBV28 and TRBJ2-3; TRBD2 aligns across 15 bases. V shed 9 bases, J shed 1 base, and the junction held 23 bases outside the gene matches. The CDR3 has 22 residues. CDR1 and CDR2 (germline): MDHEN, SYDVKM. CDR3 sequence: CARPPTGPQGLAGGQGTDTQYF. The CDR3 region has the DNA TGTGCCAGACCCCCGACGGGCCCCCAAGGACTAGCGGGAGGGCAGGGCACAGATACGCAGTATTTT.